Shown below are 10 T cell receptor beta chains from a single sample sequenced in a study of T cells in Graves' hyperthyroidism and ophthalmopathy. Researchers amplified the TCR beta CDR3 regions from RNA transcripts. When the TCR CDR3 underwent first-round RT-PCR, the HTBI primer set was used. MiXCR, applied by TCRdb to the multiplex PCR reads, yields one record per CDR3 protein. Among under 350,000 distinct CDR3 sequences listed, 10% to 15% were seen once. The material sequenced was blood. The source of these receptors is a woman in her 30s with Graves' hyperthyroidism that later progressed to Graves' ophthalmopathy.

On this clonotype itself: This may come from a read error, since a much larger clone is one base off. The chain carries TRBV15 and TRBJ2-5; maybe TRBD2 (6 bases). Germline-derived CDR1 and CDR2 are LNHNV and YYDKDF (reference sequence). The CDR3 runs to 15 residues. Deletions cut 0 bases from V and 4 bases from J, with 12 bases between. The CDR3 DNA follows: TGTGCCACCAGCAGAGATGGGCCGGGAGTAGAGACCCAGTACTTC. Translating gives CATSRDGPGVETQYF. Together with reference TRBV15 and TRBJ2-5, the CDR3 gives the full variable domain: DAMVIQNPRYQVTQFGKPVTLSCSQTLNHNVMYWYQQKSSQAPKLLFHYYDKDFNNEADTPDNFQSRRPNTSFCFLDIRSPGLGDTAMYLCATSRDGPGVETQYFGPGTRLLVL.

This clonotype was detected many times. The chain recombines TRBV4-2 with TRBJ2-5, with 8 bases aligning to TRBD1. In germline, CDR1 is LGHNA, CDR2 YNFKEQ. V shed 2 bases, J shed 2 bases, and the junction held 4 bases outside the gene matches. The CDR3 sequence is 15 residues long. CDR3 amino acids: CASSQWTGPQETQYF. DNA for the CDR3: TGTGCCAGCAGCCAATGGACAGGGCCTCAAGAGACCCAGTACTTC.

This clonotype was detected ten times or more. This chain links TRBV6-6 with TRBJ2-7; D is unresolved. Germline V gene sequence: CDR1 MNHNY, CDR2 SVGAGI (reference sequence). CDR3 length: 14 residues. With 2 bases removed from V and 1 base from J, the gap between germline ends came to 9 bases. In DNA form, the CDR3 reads TGTGCCAGCAGTTACGGCGGTCCTTCCTACGAGCAGTACTTC. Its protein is CASSYGGPSYEQYF.

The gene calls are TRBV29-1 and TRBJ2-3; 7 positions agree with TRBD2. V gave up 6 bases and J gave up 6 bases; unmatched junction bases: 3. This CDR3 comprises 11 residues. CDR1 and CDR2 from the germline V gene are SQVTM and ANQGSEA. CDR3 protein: CSVVSGDTQYF. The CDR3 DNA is TGCAGCGTCGTTAGCGGGGATACGCAGTATTTT.

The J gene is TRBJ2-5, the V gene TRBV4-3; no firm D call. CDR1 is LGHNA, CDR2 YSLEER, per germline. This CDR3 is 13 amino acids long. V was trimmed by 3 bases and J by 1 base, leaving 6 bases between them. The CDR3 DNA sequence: TGCGCCAGCAGCCATTCCAGCCAAGAGACCCAGTACTTC. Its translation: CASSHSSQETQYF.

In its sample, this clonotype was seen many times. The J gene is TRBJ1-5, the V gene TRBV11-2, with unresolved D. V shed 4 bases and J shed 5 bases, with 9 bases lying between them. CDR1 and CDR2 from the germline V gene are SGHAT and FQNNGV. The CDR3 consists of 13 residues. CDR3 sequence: CASSSNLYQPQHF. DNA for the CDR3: TGTGCCAGCAGCTCCAACCTGTATCAGCCCCAGCATTTT.

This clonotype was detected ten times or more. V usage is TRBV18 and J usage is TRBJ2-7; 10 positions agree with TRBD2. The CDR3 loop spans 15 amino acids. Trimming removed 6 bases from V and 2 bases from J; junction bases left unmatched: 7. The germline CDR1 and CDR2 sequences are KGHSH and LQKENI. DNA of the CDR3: TGTGCCAGCTCCCTCGGACTAGCGGATACCTACGAGCAGTACTTC. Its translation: CASSLGLADTYEQYF.

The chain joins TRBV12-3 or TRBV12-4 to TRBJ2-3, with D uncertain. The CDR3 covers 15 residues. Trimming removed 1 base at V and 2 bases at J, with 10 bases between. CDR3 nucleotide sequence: TGTGCCAGCAGTTTAGGTGGAACCAACACAGATACGCAGTATTTT. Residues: CASSLGGTNTDTQYF.

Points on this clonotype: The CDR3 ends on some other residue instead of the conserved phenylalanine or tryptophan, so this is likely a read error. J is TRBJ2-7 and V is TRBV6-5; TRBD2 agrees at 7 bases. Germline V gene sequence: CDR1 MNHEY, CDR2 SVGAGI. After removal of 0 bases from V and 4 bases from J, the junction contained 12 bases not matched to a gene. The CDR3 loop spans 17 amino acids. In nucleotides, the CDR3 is TGTGCCAGCAGTTACTCGGGGACTGGCGGGAGCAAATACGAGCAGTACCTC. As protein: CASSYSGTGGSKYEQYL.

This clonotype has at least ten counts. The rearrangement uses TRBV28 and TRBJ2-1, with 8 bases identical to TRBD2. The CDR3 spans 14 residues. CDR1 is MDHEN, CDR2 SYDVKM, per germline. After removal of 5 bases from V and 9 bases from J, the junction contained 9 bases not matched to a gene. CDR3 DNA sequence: TGTGCCAGCAGTCCCGCTTCGACTAGCGCTGAGCAGTTCTTC. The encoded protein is CASSPASTSAEQFF.